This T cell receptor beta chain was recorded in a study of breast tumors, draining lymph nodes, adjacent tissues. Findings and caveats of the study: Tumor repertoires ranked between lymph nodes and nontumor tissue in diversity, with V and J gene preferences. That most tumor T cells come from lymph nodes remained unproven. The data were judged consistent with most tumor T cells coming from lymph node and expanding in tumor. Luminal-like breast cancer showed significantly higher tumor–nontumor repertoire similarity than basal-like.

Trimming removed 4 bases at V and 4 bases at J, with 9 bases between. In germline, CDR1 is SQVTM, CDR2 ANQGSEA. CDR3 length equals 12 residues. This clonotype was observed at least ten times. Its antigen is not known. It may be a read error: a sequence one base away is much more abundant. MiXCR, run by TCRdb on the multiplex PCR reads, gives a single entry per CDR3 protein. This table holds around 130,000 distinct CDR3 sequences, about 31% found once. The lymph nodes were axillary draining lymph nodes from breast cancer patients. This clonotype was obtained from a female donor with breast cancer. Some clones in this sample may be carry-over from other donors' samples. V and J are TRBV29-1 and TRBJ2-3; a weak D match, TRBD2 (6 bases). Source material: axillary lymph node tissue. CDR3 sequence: CSVVEGADTQYF. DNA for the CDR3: TGCAGCGTTGTGGAGGGCGCAGATACGCAGTATTTT.